This T cell receptor (beta chain) was sequenced for a study of siplizumab effects on memory and regulatory T cells. The CDR3 is 15 residues long. Unmatched junction bases numbered 7, after V lost 2 bases and J lost 6 bases. Germline V gene lookup returns CDR1 SNHLY and CDR2 FYNNEI. Assaying covered roughly 92,000 TCR templates per sample. The method was immunoSEQ multiplex PCR; TCRdb's version includes in-frame clones alone and lacks a portion of them. This table holds about 97,000 clones, about 93% found once. Remarks on this clone: No antigen is known for it.

The study, taken as a whole, reports: Versus 25% to 30% in controls, the mappable alloreactive CD4+ clones averaged roughly 70% Treg-derived with siplizumab.

The source of this sequence is a human donor in good health. Source material: CD4+ T cells sorted from blood. This chain uses TRBV2 with TRBJ1-5; 7 nucleotides agree with TRBD1. CDR3 in amino acids: CASSEQTGRSQPQHF. CDR3 sequence (DNA): TGTGCCAGCAGTGAACAGACAGGGAGGAGTCAGCCCCAGCATTTT. Full variable domain (outside the CDR3, taken from reference TRBV2 and TRBJ1-5): EPEVTQTPSHQVTQMGQEVILRCVPISNHLYFYWYRQILGQKVEFLVSFYNNEISEKSEIFDDQFSVERPDGSNFTLKIRSTKLEDSAMYFCASSEQTGRSQPQHFGDGTRLSIL.